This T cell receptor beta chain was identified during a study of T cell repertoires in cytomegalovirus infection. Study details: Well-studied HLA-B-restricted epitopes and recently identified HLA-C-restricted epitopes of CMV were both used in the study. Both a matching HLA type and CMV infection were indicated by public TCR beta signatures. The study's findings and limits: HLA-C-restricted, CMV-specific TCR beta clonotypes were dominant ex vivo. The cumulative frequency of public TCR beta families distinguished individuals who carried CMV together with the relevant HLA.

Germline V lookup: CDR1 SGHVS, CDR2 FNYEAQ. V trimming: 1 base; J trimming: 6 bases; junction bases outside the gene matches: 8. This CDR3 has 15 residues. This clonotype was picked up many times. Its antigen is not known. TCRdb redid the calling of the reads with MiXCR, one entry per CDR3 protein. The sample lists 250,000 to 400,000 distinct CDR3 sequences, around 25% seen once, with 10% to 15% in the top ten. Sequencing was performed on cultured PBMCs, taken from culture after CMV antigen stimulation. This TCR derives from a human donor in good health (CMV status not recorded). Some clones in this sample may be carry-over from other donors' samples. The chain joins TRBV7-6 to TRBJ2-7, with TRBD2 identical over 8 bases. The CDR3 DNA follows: TGTGCCAGCAGCTTAGGGGAAGGACTAGCCTCCGAGCAGTACTTC. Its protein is CASSLGEGLASEQYF.